Each of the 21 T cell receptor beta chains below was sequenced from the same sample in a study of T cells in Graves' hyperthyroidism and ophthalmopathy. Template material for amplifying TCR beta CDR3 regions consisted of RNA transcripts. First-round RT-PCR of the TCR CDR3 relied on the HTBI primer set. TCRdb fed the multiplex PCR reads into MiXCR, producing one record per CDR3 protein. The sample has around 520,000 distinct CDR3 sequences, less than 15% seen once. Sequenced input: blood. All receptors derive from a woman between 35 and 50 years old with Graves' hyperthyroidism.

This chain uses TRBV29-1 with TRBJ2-7, with a possible D match to TRBD1 (5 bases). Germline CDR1 SQVTM, CDR2 ANQGSEA. This CDR3 is built from 13 residues. The V end lost 7 bases, the J end lost 0 bases, and 13 bases lay between the germline ends. The CDR3 region is CSARSGLSYEQYF. CDR3 sequence (DNA): TGCAGCGCCCGGTCAGGGCTCTCCTACGAGCAGTACTTC.

A note on this clonotype: A much larger clone sits a single nucleotide away, making a read error possible. The rearrangement joins TRBV13 to TRBJ1-2; 9 bases align to TRBD1. The J segment lost 7 bases and the V segment lost 8 bases, leaving 11 bases of the junction unmatched. The germline V gene has CDR1 PRHDT and CDR2 FYEKMQ (reference sequence). The CDR3 is made up of 14 amino acids. CDR3 sequence (DNA): TGTGCCAGCGGCATCACAGGGGGCGCGACTGGCTACACCTTC. This translates into CASGITGGATGYTF.

The sample holds a few counts of this clonotype. The V and J genes are TRBV24-1 and TRBJ1-1, with D perhaps matching TRBD1 (5 bases). Looked up from germline, CDR1 is KGHDR and CDR2 is SFDVKD. CDR3 length equals 12 residues. Trimming cost V 6 bases and J 3 bases, with 7 bases left between them. In DNA, the CDR3 is TGTGCCACCAGTTGGGGGGACACTGAAGCTTTCTTT. This sequence encodes CATSWGDTEAFF.

The table lists this clonotype with many counts. The CDR3 region is CSVEDSPGRYEQYF. The CDR3 DNA reads as TGCAGCGTTGAAGATTCGCCAGGGAGATACGAGCAGTACTTC. The chain has TRBV29-1 and TRBJ2-7; either TRBD1 or TRBD2 may supply D (5 bases each). Germline CDR1 and CDR2: SQVTM and ANQGSEA. The CDR3 is 14 amino acids. Deletions cut 0 bases from V and 4 bases from J, with 13 bases between.

This clonotype has at least ten counts. The chain couples TRBV7-8 to TRBJ2-7; D may be TRBD1 or TRBD2 (5 bases each). This CDR3 is 14 amino acids long. The germline gives CDR1 SGHVS, CDR2 FQNEAQ. V was cut by 3 bases and J by 4 bases, with 13 bases left in between. The CDR3 region has the DNA TGTGCCAGCAGCTTGGGACCCTCACTTTACGAGCAGTACTTC. Its protein is CASSLGPSLYEQYF.

Only a few counts were recorded for this clonotype. The CDR3 region has the DNA TGCGCCAGCAGCCCCGGGGCTAGCGGGAGGATGGAGACCCAGTACTTC. It specifies CASSPGASGRMETQYF. V gene TRBV5-1 combines with J gene TRBJ2-5, with 11 bases that match TRBD2. The V and J ends lost 4 bases and 5 bases, in that order; junction bases with no gene match: 10. CDR1 SGHRS and CDR2 YFSETQ come from the germline V gene. The CDR3 has 16 amino acids.

The rearrangement joins TRBV7-9 to TRBJ2-5, with 8 bases lining up with TRBD2. This CDR3 spans 15 amino acids. V gave up 5 bases and J gave up 7 bases; unmatched junction bases: 12. Germline V gene sequence: CDR1 SEHNR, CDR2 FQNEAQ (reference sequence). The CDR3 protein is CASSTYTGTRGTQYF. The CDR3 nucleotides are TGTGCCAGCAGCACGTATACCGGGACTAGGGGGACCCAGTACTTC.

The V call is TRBV4-1, the J call TRBJ1-5; TRBD1 matches 7 bases. Germline trimming cut 4 bases from V and 5 bases from J; bases unmatched to any gene: 5. This CDR3 spans 14 amino acids. Germline values: CDR1 MGHRA, CDR2 YSYEKL. The CDR3 DNA reads as TGCGCCAGCAGCCCGGGGGACAGCTATCAGCCCCAGCATTTT. Encoded protein: CASSPGDSYQPQHF.

V is TRBV7-2 and J is TRBJ2-7, with D unclear. V was clipped by 5 bases and J by 2 bases, with 10 bases between them. CDR1 and CDR2 from the germline V gene are SGHTA and FQGNSA. This CDR3 region has 13 residues. The CDR3 nucleotides are TGTGCCAGCAGCCTCCGCGGTGCCTACGAGCAGTACTTC. The encoded protein is CASSLRGAYEQYF.

This clonotype was seen repeatedly, ten times or more. V usage is TRBV28 and J usage is TRBJ1-2, with TRBD1 identical over 9 bases. J lost 3 bases, V lost 5 bases, and 4 bases had no gene match. CDR3 length: 14 residues. Germline loops: CDR1 MDHEN, CDR2 SYDVKM. CDR3: CASSVGTGHYGYTF. For the CDR3, the DNA is TGTGCCAGCAGTGTGGGGACAGGGCACTATGGCTACACCTTC.

This clonotype was picked up a small number of times. The chain combines TRBV7-2 with TRBJ2-7, with 9 positions matching TRBD2. Germline values: CDR1 SGHTA, CDR2 FQGNSA. CDR3 length: 14 residues. Trimming took 0 bases from V and 6 from J; bases not matched to a gene: 3. CDR3 protein: CASSLAGLAGEQYF. CDR3 DNA sequence: TGTGCCAGCAGCTTAGCGGGACTAGCAGGCGAGCAGTACTTC.

Turning to this clonotype: This may come from a read error, since a much larger clone is one base off. The gene calls are TRBV6-2 or TRBV6-3 and TRBJ2-7, with TRBD1 as a possible D gene (5 bases). The V gene's germline CDR1 is MNHEY and CDR2 SVGEGT. The CDR3 is 13 residues long. The DNA of the CDR3 is TGTGCCTGCAGTTATTCCAGGGTCGGCGAGCAGTACTTC. Encoded protein: CACSYSRVGEQYF.

The sample holds many counts of this clonotype. J is TRBJ2-1 and V is TRBV30; possibly TRBD2 for D (5 bases). Trimming stripped 7 bases from V and 9 bases from J, with 19 bases between. Germline assignment: CDR1 GTSNPN and CDR2 SVGIG (reference sequence). The CDR3 consists of 13 residues. The CDR3 DNA reads TGTGCCTACCGTGGACTCAAGAGCGGTGAGCAGTTCTTC. Protein sequence: CAYRGLKSGEQFF.

A word on this clonotype: A read error may explain this, as a much larger clone is one base away. The V call is TRBV11-2, the J call TRBJ2-1, with TRBD2 matching 8 bases. Germline V CDR1 and CDR2: SGHAT, FQNNGV. The CDR3 length is 20 residues. The CDR3, as DNA: TGTGCCAGCAGCTTAGCGTGGTGGACGGGACTAGAATTGCCCTACGATGAGCAGTTCTTC. The encoded protein is CASSLAWWTGLELPYDEQFF.

This clonotype came up many times. The genes are TRBV6-1 and TRBJ2-5; possibly TRBD2 for D (5 bases). V lost 5 bases and J 2 bases, leaving 12 bases between the germline ends. The CDR3 covers 14 residues. From germline, CDR1 is MNHNS and CDR2 SASEGT. CDR3 amino acids: CASSPWTGQETQYF. DNA of the CDR3: TGTGCCAGCAGTCCCTGGACGGGGCAAGAGACCCAGTACTTC.

This clonotype was observed many times. The chain recombines TRBV28 with TRBJ1-5; TRBD1 agrees at 8 bases. The CDR3 extends over 14 amino acids. After removal of 8 bases from V and 2 bases from J, the junction contained 5 bases not matched to a gene. CDR1 MDHEN and CDR2 SYDVKM come from the germline V gene. DNA for the CDR3: TGTGCCAGCGACAGGGGTTTTGGCAATCAGCCCCAGCATTTT. It codes for CASDRGFGNQPQHF.

Ten or more counts support this clonotype. The V and J genes are TRBV30 and TRBJ1-1; D remains ambiguous. Germline-derived CDR1 and CDR2 are GTSNPN and SVGIG (reference sequence). This CDR3 region has 13 residues. Between the trimmed V and J ends, which lost 0 bases and 0 bases, there was a span of 5 bases. The CDR3 DNA reads TGTGCCTGGAGTGTGCAGTTGAACACTGAAGCTTTCTTT. Residues: CAWSVQLNTEAFF.

This clonotype was observed a few times. The chain has TRBV29-1 and TRBJ2-2, with 9 bases identical to TRBD1. V lost 6 bases and J lost 5; bases outside the gene matches: 1. From germline, CDR1 is SQVTM and CDR2 ANQGSEA. The CDR3 contains 12 residues. Here the CDR3 reads CSVGQGTGELFF. CDR3 DNA sequence: TGCAGCGTAGGACAGGGGACCGGGGAGCTGTTTTTT.

This sequence joins TRBV12-3 or TRBV12-4 and TRBJ2-1, with 7 bases matching TRBD2. The CDR3 is 13 amino acids. With 5 bases clipped from V and 10 bases from J, the junction kept 8 bases outside the gene matches. The CDR3 loop is CASSRQTSSEQFF. DNA of the CDR3: TGTGCCAGCAGTCGTCAGACTAGCAGCGAGCAGTTCTTC.

The table lists this clonotype with many counts. J is TRBJ1-5 and V is TRBV5-5; 9 positions match TRBD1. Germline CDR1 SGHKS, CDR2 YYEKEE (reference sequence). With 2 bases clipped from V and 6 bases from J, the junction kept 3 bases outside the gene matches. This CDR3 is built from 14 residues. CDR3 nucleotide sequence: TGTGCCAGCAGCTTTTGGACAGGGGCTCAGCCCCAGCATTTT. Translated: CASSFWTGAQPQHF.

This clonotype was seen many times. The chain has TRBV6-4 and TRBJ1-1, with D possibly TRBD1 on 5 matching bases. The CDR3 length is 15 residues. Germline V lookup: CDR1 MRHNA, CDR2 SNTAGT. Trimming cost V 2 bases and J 1 base, with 11 bases left between them. CDR3 DNA: TGTGCCAGCAGTGACAGTGGGGACCCGAACACTGAAGCTTTCTTT. Protein: CASSDSGDPNTEAFF.